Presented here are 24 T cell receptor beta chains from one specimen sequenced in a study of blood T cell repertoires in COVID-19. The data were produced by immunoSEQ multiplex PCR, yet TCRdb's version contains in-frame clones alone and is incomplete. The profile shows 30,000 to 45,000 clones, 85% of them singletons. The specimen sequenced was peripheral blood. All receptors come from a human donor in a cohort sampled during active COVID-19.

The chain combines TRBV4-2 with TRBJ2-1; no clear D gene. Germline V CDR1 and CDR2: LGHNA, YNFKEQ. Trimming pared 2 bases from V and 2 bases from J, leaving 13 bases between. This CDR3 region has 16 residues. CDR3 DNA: TGTGCCAGCAGCCAACAGACGGAGAATACCTACAATGAGCAGTTCTTC. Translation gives CASSQQTENTYNEQFF.

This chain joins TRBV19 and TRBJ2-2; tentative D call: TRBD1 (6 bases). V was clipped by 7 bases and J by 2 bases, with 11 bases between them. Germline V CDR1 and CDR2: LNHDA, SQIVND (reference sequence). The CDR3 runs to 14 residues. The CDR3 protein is CASIARGNTGELFF. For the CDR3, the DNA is TGTGCCAGTATTGCCAGGGGAAACACCGGGGAGCTGTTTTTT.

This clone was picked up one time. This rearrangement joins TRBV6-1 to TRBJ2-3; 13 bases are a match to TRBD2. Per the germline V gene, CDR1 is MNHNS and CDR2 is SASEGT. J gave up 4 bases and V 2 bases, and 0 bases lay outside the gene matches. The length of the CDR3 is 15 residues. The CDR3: CASSETSGGADTQYF. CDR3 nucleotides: TGTGCCAGCAGTGAAACTAGCGGGGGGGCAGATACGCAGTATTTT.

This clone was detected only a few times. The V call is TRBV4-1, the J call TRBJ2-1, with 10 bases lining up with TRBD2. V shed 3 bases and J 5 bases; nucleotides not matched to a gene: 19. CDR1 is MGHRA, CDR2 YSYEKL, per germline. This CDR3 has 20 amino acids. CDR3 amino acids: CASSQNYMLLAGIRDNEQFF. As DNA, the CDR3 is TGCGCCAGCAGCCAGAATTACATGTTACTAGCGGGGATTAGGGACAATGAGCAGTTCTTC.

CDR3 sequence: CASSQTGTESNQPQHF. DNA for the CDR3: TGTGCCAGTAGCCAAACAGGGACAGAGAGCAATCAGCCCCAGCATTTT. The V call is TRBV19, the J call TRBJ1-5, with 7 bases identical to TRBD1. The CDR3 runs to 16 residues. Germline V gene sequence: CDR1 LNHDA, CDR2 SQIVND (reference sequence). J lost 1 base, V lost 6 bases, and 9 bases had no gene match.

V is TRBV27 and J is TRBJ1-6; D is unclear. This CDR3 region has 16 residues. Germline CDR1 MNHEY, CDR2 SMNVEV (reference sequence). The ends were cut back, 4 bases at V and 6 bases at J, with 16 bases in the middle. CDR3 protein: CASSSQARTINSPLHF. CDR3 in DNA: TGTGCCAGCAGTTCGCAGGCGAGAACGATTAATTCACCCCTCCACTTT.

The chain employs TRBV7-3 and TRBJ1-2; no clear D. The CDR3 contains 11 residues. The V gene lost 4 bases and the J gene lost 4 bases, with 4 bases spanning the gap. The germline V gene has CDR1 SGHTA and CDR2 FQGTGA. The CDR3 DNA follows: TGTGCCAGCAGCTCCGGCTATGGCTACACCTTC. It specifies CASSSGYGYTF.

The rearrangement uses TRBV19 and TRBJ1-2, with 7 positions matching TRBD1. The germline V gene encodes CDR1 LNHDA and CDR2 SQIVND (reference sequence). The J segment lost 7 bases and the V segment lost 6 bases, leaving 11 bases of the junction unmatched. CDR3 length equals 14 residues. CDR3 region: CASSLMTGSSGYTF. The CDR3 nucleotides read TGTGCCAGTAGCCTAATGACAGGGAGTAGTGGCTACACCTTC. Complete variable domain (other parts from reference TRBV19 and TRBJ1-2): DGGITQSPKYLFRKEGQNVTLSCEQNLNHDAMYWYRQDPGQGLRLIYYSQIVNDFQKGDIAEGYSVSREKKESFPLTVTSAQKNPTAFYLCASSLMTGSSGYTFGSGTRLTVV.

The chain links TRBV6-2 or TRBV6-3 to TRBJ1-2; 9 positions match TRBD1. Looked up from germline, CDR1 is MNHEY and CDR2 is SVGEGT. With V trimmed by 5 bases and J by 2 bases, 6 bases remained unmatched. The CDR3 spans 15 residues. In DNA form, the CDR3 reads TGTGCCAGCAGTCAGGGACAGGGATTAAACTATGGCTACACCTTC. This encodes CASSQGQGLNYGYTF.

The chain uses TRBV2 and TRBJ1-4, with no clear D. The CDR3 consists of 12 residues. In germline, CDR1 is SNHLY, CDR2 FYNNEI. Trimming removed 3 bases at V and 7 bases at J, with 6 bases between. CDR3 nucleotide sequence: TGTGCCAGCAGTGAGGCTCCTGAAAAACTGTTTTTT. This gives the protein CASSEAPEKLFF.

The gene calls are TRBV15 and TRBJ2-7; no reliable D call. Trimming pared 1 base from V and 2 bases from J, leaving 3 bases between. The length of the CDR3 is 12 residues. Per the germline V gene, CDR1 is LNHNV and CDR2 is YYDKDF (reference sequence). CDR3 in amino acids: CATSRATYEQYF. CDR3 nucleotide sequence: TGTGCCACCAGCAGAGCAACCTACGAGCAGTACTTC. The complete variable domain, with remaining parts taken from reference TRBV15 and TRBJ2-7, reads DAMVIQNPRYQVTQFGKPVTLSCSQTLNHNVMYWYQQKSSQAPKLLFHYYDKDFNNEADTPDNFQSRRPNTSFCFLDIRSPGLGDTAMYLCATSRATYEQYFGPGTRLTVT.

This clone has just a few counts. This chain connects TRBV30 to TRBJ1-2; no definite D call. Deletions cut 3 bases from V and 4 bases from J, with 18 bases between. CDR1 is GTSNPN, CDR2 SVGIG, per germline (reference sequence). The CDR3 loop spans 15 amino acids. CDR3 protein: CAWRTRRASFYGYTF. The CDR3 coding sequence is TGTGCCTGGAGGACGAGGCGGGCTTCATTCTATGGCTACACCTTC.

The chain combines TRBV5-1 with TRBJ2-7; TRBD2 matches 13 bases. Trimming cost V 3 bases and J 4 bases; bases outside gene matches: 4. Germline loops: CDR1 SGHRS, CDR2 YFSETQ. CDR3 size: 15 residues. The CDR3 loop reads CASSSLAGGRYEQYF. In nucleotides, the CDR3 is TGCGCCAGCAGCTCACTAGCGGGGGGGCGGTACGAGCAGTACTTC.

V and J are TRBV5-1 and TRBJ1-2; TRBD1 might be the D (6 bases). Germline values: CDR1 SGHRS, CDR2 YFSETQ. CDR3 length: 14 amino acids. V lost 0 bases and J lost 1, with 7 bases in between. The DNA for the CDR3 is TGCGCCAGCAGCTTGGGGGACAATAACTATGGCTACACCTTC. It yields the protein CASSLGDNNYGYTF. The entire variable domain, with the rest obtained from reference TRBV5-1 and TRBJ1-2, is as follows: KAGVTQTPRYLIKTRGQQVTLSCSPISGHRSVSWYQQTPGQGLQFLFEYFSETQRNKGNFPGRFSGRQFSNSRSEMNVSTLELGDSALYLCASSLGDNNYGYTFGSGTRLTVV.

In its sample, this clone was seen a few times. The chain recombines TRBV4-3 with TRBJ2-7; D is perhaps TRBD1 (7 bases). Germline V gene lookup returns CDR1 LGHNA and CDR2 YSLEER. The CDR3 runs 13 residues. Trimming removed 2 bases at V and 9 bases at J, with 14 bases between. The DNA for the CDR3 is TGCGCCAGCAGCCAACTCGGACAGGAGGGGCAGTACTTC. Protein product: CASSQLGQEGQYF.

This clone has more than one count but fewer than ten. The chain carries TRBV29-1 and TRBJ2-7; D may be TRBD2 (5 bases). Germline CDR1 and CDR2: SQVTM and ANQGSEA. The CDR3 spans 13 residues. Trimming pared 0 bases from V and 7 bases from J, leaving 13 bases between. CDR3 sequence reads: CSVEDRGGGEQYF. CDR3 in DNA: TGCAGCGTTGAAGATCGAGGAGGTGGGGAGCAGTACTTC.

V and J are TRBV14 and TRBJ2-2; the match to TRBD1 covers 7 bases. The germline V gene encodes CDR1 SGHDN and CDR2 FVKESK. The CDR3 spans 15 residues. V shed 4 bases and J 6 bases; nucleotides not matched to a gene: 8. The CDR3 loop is CASSRVRGSAGELFF. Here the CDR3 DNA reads TGTGCCAGCAGCCGTGTCAGGGGGTCGGCCGGGGAGCTGTTTTTT.

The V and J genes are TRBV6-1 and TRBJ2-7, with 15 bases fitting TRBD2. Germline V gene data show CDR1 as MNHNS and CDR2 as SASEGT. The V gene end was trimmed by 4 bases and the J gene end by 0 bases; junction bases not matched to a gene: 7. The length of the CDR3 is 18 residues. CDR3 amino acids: CASSAGTSGGTRSYEQYF. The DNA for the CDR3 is TGTGCCAGCAGTGCCGGGACTAGCGGGGGGACCCGCTCCTACGAGCAGTACTTC.

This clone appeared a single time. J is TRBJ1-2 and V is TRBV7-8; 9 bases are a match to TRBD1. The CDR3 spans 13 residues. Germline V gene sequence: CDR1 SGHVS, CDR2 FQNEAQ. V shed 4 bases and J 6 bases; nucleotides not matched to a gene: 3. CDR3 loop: CASSSRTGDGYTF. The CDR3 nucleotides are TGTGCCAGCAGCTCACGGACAGGGGATGGCTACACCTTC.

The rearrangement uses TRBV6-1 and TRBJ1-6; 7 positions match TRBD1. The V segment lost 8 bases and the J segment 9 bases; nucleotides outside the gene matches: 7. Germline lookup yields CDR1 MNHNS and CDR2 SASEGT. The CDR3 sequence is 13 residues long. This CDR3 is CASATGSISPLHF. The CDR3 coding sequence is TGTGCCAGCGCGACAGGGAGTATTTCACCCCTCCACTTT.

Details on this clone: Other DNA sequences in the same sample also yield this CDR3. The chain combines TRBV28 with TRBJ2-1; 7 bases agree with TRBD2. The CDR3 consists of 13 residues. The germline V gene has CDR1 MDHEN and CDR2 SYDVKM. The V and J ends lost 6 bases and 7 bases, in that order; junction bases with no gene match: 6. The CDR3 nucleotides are TGTGCCAGCAGCCTCGACGGGGGGAATGAGCAGTTCTTC. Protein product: CASSLDGGNEQFF.

CDR3 in DNA: TGTGCCTGGAGTTCGAAAAACATTCAGTACTTC. Translating it yields CAWSSKNIQYF. This chain uses TRBV30 with TRBJ2-4; D is unresolved. The CDR3 is made up of 11 amino acids. The germline V and J ends were trimmed by 2 bases and 4 bases, with 3 bases remaining between them. Germline loops: CDR1 GTSNPN, CDR2 SVGIG (reference sequence).

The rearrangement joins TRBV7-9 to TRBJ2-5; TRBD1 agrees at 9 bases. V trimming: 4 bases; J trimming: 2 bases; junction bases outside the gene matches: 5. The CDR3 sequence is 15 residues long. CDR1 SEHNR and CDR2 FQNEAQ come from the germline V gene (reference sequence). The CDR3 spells CASSWGQGQQETQYF. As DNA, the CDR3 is TGTGCCAGCAGCTGGGGACAGGGACAACAAGAGACCCAGTACTTC.

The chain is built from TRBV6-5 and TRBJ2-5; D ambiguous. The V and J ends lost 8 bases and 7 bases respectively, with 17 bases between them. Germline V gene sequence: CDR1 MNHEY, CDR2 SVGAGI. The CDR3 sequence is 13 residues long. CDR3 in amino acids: CASEVPASRTQYF. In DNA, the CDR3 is TGTGCCAGCGAGGTTCCAGCCTCAAGGACCCAGTACTTC.